This TCR beta chain emerged from a study of early T cells in non-severe SARS-CoV-2 infection. Study as a whole: Sequencing was performed on bulk RNA from unsorted whole blood, leaving chains unpaired.

Attachment of unique molecular identifiers was made to individual cDNA molecules. TCRdb fed the 5' RACE reads into MiXCR, producing one record per CDR3 protein. The repertoire has approximately 77,000 distinct CDR3 sequences, 4.5% to 6% of them found once; the top ten carry under 7.5%. The CDR3 runs to 16 residues. Per germline, CDR1 SGHRS and CDR2 YFSETQ. Trimming cost V 3 bases and J 1 base; bases outside gene matches: 8. Study-wide results and limits: Matching with VDJdb favored anti-spike CD8 responses (missing private and CD4 specificities).

Regarding this clonotype: Antigen unknown.

This clonotype originated in an adult who was a healthcare worker with PCR-confirmed SARS-CoV-2 infection or an uninfected control (not recorded which). The chain joins TRBV5-1 to TRBJ2-3, with 7 nucleotides matching TRBD2. Here the sequenced sample was whole blood, taken at baseline. CDR3: CASSYGTIGGTDTQYF. The CDR3, as DNA: TGCGCCAGCAGCTACGGGACTATTGGAGGCACAGATACGCAGTATTTT. Supplemented by reference TRBV5-1 and TRBJ2-3, the full variable domain reads KAGVTQTPRYLIKTRGQQVTLSCSPISGHRSVSWYQQTPGQGLQFLFEYFSETQRNKGNFPGRFSGRQFSNSRSEMNVSTLELGDSALYLCASSYGTIGGTDTQYFGPGTRLTVL.